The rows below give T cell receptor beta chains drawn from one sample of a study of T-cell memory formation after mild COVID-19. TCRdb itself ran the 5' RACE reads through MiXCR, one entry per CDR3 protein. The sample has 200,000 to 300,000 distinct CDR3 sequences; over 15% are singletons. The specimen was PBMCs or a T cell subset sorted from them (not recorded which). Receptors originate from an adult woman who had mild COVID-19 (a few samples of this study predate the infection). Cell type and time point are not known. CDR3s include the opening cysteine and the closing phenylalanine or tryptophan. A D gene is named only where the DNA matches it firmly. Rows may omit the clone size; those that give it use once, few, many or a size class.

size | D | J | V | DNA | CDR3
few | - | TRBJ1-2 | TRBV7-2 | TGTGCCAGCAGCTCGGACAGCTTATATGGCTACACCTTC | CASSSDSLYGYTF
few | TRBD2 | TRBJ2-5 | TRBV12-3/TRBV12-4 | TGTGCCAGCAGTTTCTGGGGCGGGGGGCGAGAGACCCAGTACTTC | CASSFWGGGRETQYF
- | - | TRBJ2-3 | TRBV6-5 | TGTGCCAGCAGCCACCCCGGTGAAGATACGCAGTATTTT | CASSHPGEDTQYF
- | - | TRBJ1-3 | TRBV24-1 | TGTGCCACCAGTGCTAGCTCTGGAAACACCATATATTTT | CATSASSGNTIYF
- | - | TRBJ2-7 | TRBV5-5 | TGTGCCAGCAGTCCCCGGGACCAACCCTCACGCGAGCAGTACTTC | CASSPRDQPSREQYF
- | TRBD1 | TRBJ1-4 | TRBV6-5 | TGTGCCAGCAGTTACTCCACAGGGGTCGGTGATGAAAAACTGTTTTTT | CASSYSTGVGDEKLFF
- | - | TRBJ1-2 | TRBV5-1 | TGCGCCAGCAGCTTGTCCAGAGACTATGGCTACACCTTC | CASSLSRDYGYTF
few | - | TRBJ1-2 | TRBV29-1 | TGCAGCGTTGTCGTCACCTATGGCTACACCTTC | CSVVVTYGYTF
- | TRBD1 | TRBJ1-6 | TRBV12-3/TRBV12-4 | TGTGCCAGCAGTCCGACAGGGCGCCCGACTCCCCTCCACTTT | CASSPTGRPTPLHF
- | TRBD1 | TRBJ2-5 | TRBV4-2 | TGTGCCAGCAGCCAACCTGACAGGGGTGGTGAGACCCAGTACTTC | CASSQPDRGGETQYF
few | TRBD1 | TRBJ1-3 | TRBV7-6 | TGTGCCAGCAGCTTAGCGGGACAGGGCTCCACCATATATTTT | CASSLAGQGSTIYF
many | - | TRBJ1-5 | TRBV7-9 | TGTGCCAGCAGCTTAGGGGAAACGCCTAATCAGCCCCAGCATTTT | CASSLGETPNQPQHF
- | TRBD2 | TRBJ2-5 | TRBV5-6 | TGTGCCAGCAGCCTAACGGGTAGCGGGGGTGCCGGGTCCCAGTACTTC | CASSLTGSGGAGSQYF
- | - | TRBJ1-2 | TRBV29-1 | TGCAGCGTTAGCTTAGCTAACTATGGCTACACCTTC | CSVSLANYGYTF
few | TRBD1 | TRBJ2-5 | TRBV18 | TGTGCCAGCTCACCGACGACAGGGGTTTTCACGGCCGGGGAGACCCAGTACTTC | CASSPTTGVFTAGETQYF
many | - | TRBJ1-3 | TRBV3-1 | TGTGCCAGCAGCCAAGACACGCTGTGGCGGGTTGGCGGAAACACCATATATTTT | CASSQDTLWRVGGNTIYF
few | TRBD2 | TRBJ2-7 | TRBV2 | TGTGCCAGCACAAACAGCGGGAGAGGCTACGAGCAGTACTTC | CASTNSGRGYEQYF
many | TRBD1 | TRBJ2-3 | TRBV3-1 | TGTGCCAGCAGCCAAGGGACAGGGCCCAAGTATTTT | CASSQGTGPKYF
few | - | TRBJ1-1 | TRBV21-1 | TGTGCCAGCAGCATGGGACAGGGTGTACTTGTTCGTTACACTGAAGCTTTCTTT | CASSMGQGVLVRYTEAFF
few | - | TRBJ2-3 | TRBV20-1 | TGCAGTGCTCCCCCAGGCGGGTCGTGGGACACAGATACGCAGTATTTT | CSAPPGGSWDTDTQYF
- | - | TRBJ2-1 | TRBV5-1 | TGCGCCAGCAGCTTGGATGTATACAATGAGCAGTTCTTC | CASSLDVYNEQFF
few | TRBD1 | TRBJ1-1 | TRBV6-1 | TGTGCCAGCACTCGGACAGGAGTCATGAACACTGAAGCTTTCTTT | CASTRTGVMNTEAFF
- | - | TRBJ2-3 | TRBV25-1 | TGTGCCAGCACCGGAGTGGTGTCTCTGGGAGGCCGCCTAAAAGATACGCAGTATTTT | CASTGVVSLGGRLKDTQYF
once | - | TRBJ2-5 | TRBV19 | TGTGCCAGTGGCCAGGGTCCCAAAACCCAGTACTTC | CASGQGPKTQYF
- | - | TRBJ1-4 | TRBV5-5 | TGTGCCAGCAGCTTGACCGGAGAAAAACTGTTTTTT | CASSLTGEKLFF
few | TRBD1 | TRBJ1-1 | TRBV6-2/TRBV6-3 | TGTGCCAGCAGTTACTCGCCGGGACAGGGGCGGACTGAAGCTTTCTTT | CASSYSPGQGRTEAFF
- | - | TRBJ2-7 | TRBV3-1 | TGTGCCAGCGCCATGGGGACCCACGAGCAGTACTTC | CASAMGTHEQYF
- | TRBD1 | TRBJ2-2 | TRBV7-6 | TGTGCCAGCAGCTTAGCCAGGGGGCGCGCCGGGGAGCTGTTTTTT | CASSLARGRAGELFF
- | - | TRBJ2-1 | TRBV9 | TGTGCCAGCAGCGTTAGTAACAATGAGCAGTTCTTC | CASSVSNNEQFF
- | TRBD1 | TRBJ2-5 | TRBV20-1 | TGCAGTGCCAGCCGGGACAGCCAAGAGACCCAGTACTTC | CSASRDSQETQYF
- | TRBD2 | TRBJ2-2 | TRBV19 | TGTGCCAGCCCTGGAGTCGGGACTAGCGGGTTTCAACAGCGGACCGGGGAGCTGTTTTTT | CASPGVGTSGFQQRTGELFF
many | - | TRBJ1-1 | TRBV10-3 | TGTGCCACCCACGACAGCATGAGAACTGAAGCTTTCTTT | CATHDSMRTEAFF
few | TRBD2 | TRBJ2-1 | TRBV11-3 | TGTGCCAGCAGCTTCGGACTAGCCAATGAGCAGTTCTTC | CASSFGLANEQFF
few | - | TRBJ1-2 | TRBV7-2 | TGTGCCAGCAGCTTATTGATGGGGGGGAGCGGCTACACCTTC | CASSLLMGGSGYTF
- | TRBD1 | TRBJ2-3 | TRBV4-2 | TGTGCCAGCAGCCAAGCCCCCGGGACAGAGAGCACAGATACGCAGTATTTT | CASSQAPGTESTDTQYF
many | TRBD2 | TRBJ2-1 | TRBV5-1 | TGCGCCAGCAGCTTGGATGCTAGCGGGGGGCCCCATGAGCAGTTCTTC | CASSLDASGGPHEQFF
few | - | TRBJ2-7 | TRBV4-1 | TGCGCCAGCAGCCAGGCCCCCGGGGACGAGCAGTACTTC | CASSQAPGDEQYF
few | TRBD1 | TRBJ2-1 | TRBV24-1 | TGTGCCACCAGTCGTCCCGGGACAGGGGGCTACAATGAGCAGTTCTTC | CATSRPGTGGYNEQFF
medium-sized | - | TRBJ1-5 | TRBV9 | TGTGCCAGCAGCGTAGGGGGGAGAAGCAATCAGCCCCAGCATTTT | CASSVGGRSNQPQHF
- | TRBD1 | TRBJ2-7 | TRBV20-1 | TGCAGTGCTATGGACAGGGCCCACGAGCAGTACTTC | CSAMDRAHEQYF
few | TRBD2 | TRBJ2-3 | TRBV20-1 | TGCAGTGCTAGAAGGAGCGGGAGGAAGGATACGCAGTATTTT | CSARRSGRKDTQYF
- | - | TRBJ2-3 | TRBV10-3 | TGTGCCACCTGTGATCCCCTACGAACGGGAAGCACAGATACGCAGTATTTT | CATCDPLRTGSTDTQYF